One and the same sample provided the 20 T cell receptor beta chains below, sequenced in a study of blood T cell repertoires in COVID-19. Here immunoSEQ multiplex PCR was the method, and the copy in TCRdb shows in-frame clones only, minus some. There are approximately 70,000 clones in the sample; about four fifths occur only once, and about 13% lies in the top ten. Material: peripheral blood. These receptors were obtained from an elderly woman with acute or convalescent COVID-19.

The V and J genes are TRBV5-1 and TRBJ1-4; D gene unclear. The CDR3 extends over 17 amino acids. Trimming shortened V by 3 bases and J by 0 bases, and 15 bases separated the two germline ends. Germline V gives CDR1 SGHRS, CDR2 YFSETQ. The CDR3 is CASSSGSFGATNEKLFF. In DNA, the CDR3 is TGCGCCAGCAGCTCGGGGTCATTCGGGGCAACTAATGAAAAACTGTTTTTT.

The CDR3 DNA sequence: TGTGCCAGCTCACCCCTCTTTGAGACTAGCGGGAACGCAGATACGCAGTATTTT. Translation gives CASSPLFETSGNADTQYF. The rearrangement uses TRBV18 and TRBJ2-3, with TRBD2 matching 11 bases. J lost 4 bases, V lost 3 bases, and 12 bases had no gene match. CDR3 length: 18 amino acids. CDR1 and CDR2 from the germline V gene are KGHSH and LQKENI.

The chain joins TRBV3-1 (or the pseudogene TRBV3-2) to TRBJ1-1, with 7 bases matching TRBD1. Germline CDR1 is LGHDT and CDR2 is YNNKEL (reference sequence). J was trimmed by 5 bases and V by 5 bases; bases with no gene match: 8. The CDR3 runs to 14 residues. The CDR3 region is CASSSQGVGTEAFF. In DNA, the CDR3 is TGTGCCAGCAGCTCTCAGGGGGTAGGGACTGAAGCTTTCTTT.

This clone was found once. This chain joins TRBV27 and TRBJ2-6; a weak D match, TRBD1 (6 bases). The CDR3 totals 16 residues. Trimming stripped 7 bases from V and 4 bases from J, with 17 bases between. In germline, CDR1 is MNHEY, CDR2 SMNVEV (reference sequence). Here the CDR3 reads CASTIQGLTGANVLTF. CDR3 coding DNA: TGTGCCAGCACCATCCAGGGGCTTACGGGGGCCAACGTCCTGACTTTC.

The chain is built from TRBV6-5 and TRBJ1-1, with D perhaps TRBD1 (5 bases). The CDR3 spans 12 residues. From germline, CDR1 is MNHEY and CDR2 SVGAGI. Trimming took off 6 bases at V and 5 bases at J, with 10 bases between the two ends. CDR3 bases: TGTGCCAGCAGATGGGGGGTGACTGAAGCTTTCTTT. This gives the protein CASRWGVTEAFF.

The chain joins TRBV3-1 (or the pseudogene TRBV3-2) to TRBJ1-2; D is possibly TRBD1 (5 bases). The CDR3 has 16 residues. V was trimmed by 4 bases and J by 2 bases, leaving 17 bases between them. Germline V CDR1 and CDR2: LGHDT, YNNKEL (reference sequence). The CDR3 DNA follows: TGTGCCAGCAGCCCGTCTCAGGGAGGCACCAACTATGGCTACACCTTC. It translates to CASSPSQGGTNYGYTF.

The chain employs TRBV11-2 and TRBJ2-1, with D hard to call. The germline CDR1 and CDR2 sequences are SGHAT and FQNNGV. The V end lost 2 bases, the J end lost 1 base, and 12 bases lay between the germline ends. CDR3 size: 16 residues. CDR3: CASSLPLDMSYNEQFF. The CDR3 coding sequence is TGTGCCAGCAGCTTACCCCTTGACATGTCCTACAATGAGCAGTTCTTC. Using reference TRBV11-2 and TRBJ2-1 for the parts outside the CDR3, the full variable domain is EAGVAQSPRYKIIEKRQSVAFWCNPISGHATLYWYQQILGQGPKLLIQFQNNGVVDDSQLPKDRFSAERLKGVDSTLKIQPAKLEDSAVYLCASSLPLDMSYNEQFFGPGTRLTVL.

The rearrangement links TRBV12-3 or TRBV12-4 to TRBJ1-5, with D tentatively TRBD1 (5 bases). V was shortened by 3 bases and J by 6 bases, with 6 bases between the two germline ends. There are 12 residues in the CDR3. The CDR3 bases are TGTGCCAGCAGTTTGGGGGGTCAGCCCCAGCATTTT. It specifies CASSLGGQPQHF.

V and J are TRBV27 and TRBJ2-3; weak D call: TRBD2 (5 bases). The CDR3 is 19 residues long. From germline, CDR1 is MNHEY and CDR2 SMNVEV (reference sequence). V gave up 4 bases and J gave up 0 bases, with 23 bases separating them. This CDR3 is CASSSSGFQATASTDTQYF. DNA of the CDR3: TGTGCCAGCAGTTCCTCGGGGTTCCAGGCCACCGCTAGCACAGATACGCAGTATTTT.

The chain joins TRBV12-3 or TRBV12-4 to TRBJ1-1; D ambiguous. The CDR3 has 12 residues. Trimming stripped 3 bases from V and 5 bases from J, with 7 bases between. The CDR3 reads CASSFGWTEAFF. The CDR3 DNA sequence: TGTGCCAGCAGTTTCGGGTGGACTGAAGCTTTCTTT.

The V and J genes are TRBV5-1 and TRBJ2-1; 10 bases line up with TRBD2. Trimming took 4 bases from V and 9 from J; bases not matched to a gene: 4. The CDR3 runs to 13 residues. Per the germline V gene, CDR1 is SGHRS and CDR2 is YFSETQ. The CDR3 DNA follows: TGCGCCAGCAGCCAGGGACTAGCGAGTGAGCAGTTCTTC. Translating gives CASSQGLASEQFF.

The genes are TRBV7-8 and TRBJ2-3, with TRBD2 matching 16 bases. Germline CDR1 and CDR2: SGHVS and FQNEAQ. The CDR3 runs to 17 residues. After removal of 6 bases from V and 2 bases from J, the junction contained 5 bases not matched to a gene. The CDR3 nucleotides are TGTGCCAGCAGACCAGGGACTAGCGGGAGGGTCACAGATACGCAGTATTTT. Its translation is CASRPGTSGRVTDTQYF. Combining the CDR3 with reference TRBV7-8 and TRBJ2-3 gives the whole variable domain GAGVSQSPRYKVAKRGQDVALRCDPISGHVSLFWYQQALGQGPEFLTYFQNEAQLDKSGLPSDRFFAERPEGSVSTLKIQRTQQEDSAVYLCASRPGTSGRVTDTQYFGPGTRLTVL.

This sequence joins TRBV6-6 and TRBJ2-3; a weak D match, TRBD2 (7 bases). Trimming took off 7 bases at V and 8 bases at J, with 13 bases between the two ends. This CDR3 spans 12 amino acids. Per germline, CDR1 MNHNY and CDR2 SVGAGI (reference sequence). CDR3 nucleotide sequence: TGTGCCAGCACCTGGGGGGGGGCTACGCAGTATTTT. Amino acids: CASTWGGATQYF.

The chain has TRBV9 and TRBJ1-6; D perhaps matches TRBD1 (5 bases). CDR3 length equals 19 residues. CDR1 and CDR2 (germline): SGDLS, YYNGEE. Between the trimmed V and J ends, which lost 1 base and 3 bases, there was a span of 20 bases. CDR3 sequence (DNA): TGTGCCAGCAGCGTATGTGGGGCACGGGTCAATAGCTATAATTCACCCCTCCACTTT. This sequence encodes CASSVCGARVNSYNSPLHF.

The chain recombines TRBV2 with TRBJ2-7, with D perhaps matching TRBD1 (5 bases). Germline V gene lookup returns CDR1 SNHLY and CDR2 FYNNEI. V gave up 7 bases and J gave up 2 bases, with 12 bases separating them. The CDR3 is 13 amino acids. For the CDR3, the DNA is TGTGCCAGCAAGGTGACCAGGGCCTACGAGCAGTACTTC. This translates into CASKVTRAYEQYF.

As for this clone: At one boundary the junction diverges from the germline segment, which might be a read error. The J gene is TRBJ1-1, the V gene TRBV3-1 (or the pseudogene TRBV3-2); D is undetermined. Germline lookup yields CDR1 LGHDT and CDR2 YNNKEL (reference sequence). The CDR3 covers 15 residues. The CDR3 loop reads CASSHLAPGNSEAFF. The CDR3 DNA reads TGTGCCAGCAGCCATTTGGCCCCCGGGAACTCTGAAGCTTTCTTT.

V is TRBV28 and J is TRBJ2-7; 9 nucleotides line up with TRBD2. The V segment lost 6 bases and the J segment 3 bases; nucleotides outside the gene matches: 6. This CDR3 comprises 14 residues. Germline CDR1 reads MDHEN; CDR2 reads SYDVKM. CDR3 in DNA: TGTGCCAGCAGGCCCCAGACTAGCGGCTACGAGCAGTACTTC. Amino acid sequence: CASRPQTSGYEQYF.

The chain couples TRBV7-2 to TRBJ1-3, with D unresolved. Trimming removed 6 bases at V and 2 bases at J, with 14 bases between. This CDR3 is built from 15 residues. Per the germline V gene, CDR1 is SGHTA and CDR2 is FQGNSA. The CDR3 sequence: CASRPAPAAGNTIYF. The CDR3 DNA sequence: TGTGCCAGCAGACCCGCCCCGGCGGCTGGAAACACCATATATTTT. The full variable domain, completed using reference TRBV7-2 and TRBJ1-3, is GAGVSQSPSNKVTEKGKDVELRCDPISGHTALYWYRQSLGQGLEFLIYFQGNSAPDKSGLPSDRFSAERTGGSVSTLTIQRTQQEDSAVYLCASRPAPAAGNTIYFGEGSWLTVV.

The gene calls are TRBV7-8 and TRBJ2-7; possibly TRBD2 for D (5 bases). Trimming removed 5 bases at V and 7 bases at J, with 12 bases between. Germline V gene lookup returns CDR1 SGHVS and CDR2 FQNEAQ. The CDR3 has 12 residues. The CDR3 region is CASSPRPGEQYF. CDR3 in DNA: TGTGCCAGCAGCCCTAGGCCGGGGGAGCAGTACTTC.

The chain carries TRBV2 and TRBJ2-7; weak D call: TRBD2 (7 bases). The CDR3 runs to 13 residues. CDR1 is SNHLY and CDR2 is FYNNEI in the germline V gene. The germline V and J ends were trimmed by 6 bases and 7 bases, with 16 bases remaining between them. The CDR3: CASSGGLGREQYF. The CDR3, as DNA: TGTGCCAGCAGCGGGGGGCTGGGGCGGGAGCAGTACTTC.